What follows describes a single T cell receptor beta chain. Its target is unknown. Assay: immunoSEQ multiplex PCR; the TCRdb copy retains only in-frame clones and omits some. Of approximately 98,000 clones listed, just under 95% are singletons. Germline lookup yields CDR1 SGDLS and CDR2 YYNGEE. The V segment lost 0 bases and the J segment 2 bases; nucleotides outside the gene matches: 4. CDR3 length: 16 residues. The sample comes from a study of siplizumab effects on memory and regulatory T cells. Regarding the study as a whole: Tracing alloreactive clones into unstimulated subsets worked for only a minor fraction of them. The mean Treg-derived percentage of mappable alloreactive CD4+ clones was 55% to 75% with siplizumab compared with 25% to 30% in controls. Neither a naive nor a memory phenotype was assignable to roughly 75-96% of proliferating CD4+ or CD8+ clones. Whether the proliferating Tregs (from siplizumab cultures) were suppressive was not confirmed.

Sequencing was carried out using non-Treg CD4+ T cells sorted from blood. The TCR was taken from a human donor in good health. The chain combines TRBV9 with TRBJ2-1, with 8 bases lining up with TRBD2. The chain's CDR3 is CASSVVVAGTYNEQFF. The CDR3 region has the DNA TGTGCCAGCAGCGTAGTGGTAGCGGGAACCTACAATGAGCAGTTCTTC.